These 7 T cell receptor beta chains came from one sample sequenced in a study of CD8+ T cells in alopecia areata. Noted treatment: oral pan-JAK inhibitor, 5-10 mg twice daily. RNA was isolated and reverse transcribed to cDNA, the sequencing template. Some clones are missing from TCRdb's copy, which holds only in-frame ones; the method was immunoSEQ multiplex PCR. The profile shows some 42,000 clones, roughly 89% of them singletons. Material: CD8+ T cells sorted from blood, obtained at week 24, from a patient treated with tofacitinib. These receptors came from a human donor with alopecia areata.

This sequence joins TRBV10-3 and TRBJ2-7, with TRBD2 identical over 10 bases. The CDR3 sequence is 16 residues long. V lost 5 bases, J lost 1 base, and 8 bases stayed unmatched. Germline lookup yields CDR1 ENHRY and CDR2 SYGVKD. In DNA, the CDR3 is TGTGCCATCAGTTCAAGCGGGGGGGCCGAGTCCTACGAGCAGTACTTC. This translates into CAISSSGGAESYEQYF.

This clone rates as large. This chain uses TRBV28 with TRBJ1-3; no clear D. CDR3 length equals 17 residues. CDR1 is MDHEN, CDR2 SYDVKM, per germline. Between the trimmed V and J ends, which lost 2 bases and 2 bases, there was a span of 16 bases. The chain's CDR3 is CASSLHRAGKAGNTIYF. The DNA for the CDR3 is TGTGCCAGCAGTTTACACCGGGCGGGGAAGGCTGGAAACACCATATATTTT.

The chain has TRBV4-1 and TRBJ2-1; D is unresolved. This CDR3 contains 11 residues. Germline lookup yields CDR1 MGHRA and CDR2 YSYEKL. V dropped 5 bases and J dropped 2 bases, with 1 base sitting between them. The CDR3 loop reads CASSAYNEQFF. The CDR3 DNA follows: TGCGCCAGCAGCGCCTACAATGAGCAGTTCTTC.

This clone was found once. The CDR3: CASRTYTGELFF. The CDR3 DNA follows: TGTGCCAGCAGGACATACACCGGGGAGCTGTTTTTT. The chain joins TRBV7-8 to TRBJ2-2; no firm D call. Germline CDR1 and CDR2: SGHVS and FQNEAQ. There are 12 residues in the CDR3. The ends were cut back, 6 bases at V and 3 bases at J, with 5 bases in the middle.

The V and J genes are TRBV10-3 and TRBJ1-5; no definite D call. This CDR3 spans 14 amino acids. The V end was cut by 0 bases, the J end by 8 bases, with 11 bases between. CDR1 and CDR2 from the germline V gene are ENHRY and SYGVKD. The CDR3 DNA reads TGTGCCATCAGTGAGTCCCCAGTCTATGAGCCCCAGCATTTT. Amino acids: CAISESPVYEPQHF.

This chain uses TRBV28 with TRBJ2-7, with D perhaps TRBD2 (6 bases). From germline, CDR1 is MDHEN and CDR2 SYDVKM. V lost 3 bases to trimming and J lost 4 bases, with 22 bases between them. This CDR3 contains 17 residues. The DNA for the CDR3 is TGTGCCAGCAGTTTGACAGAAGGGGCTCACGGGGGTTACGAGCAGTACTTC. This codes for CASSLTEGAHGGYEQYF.

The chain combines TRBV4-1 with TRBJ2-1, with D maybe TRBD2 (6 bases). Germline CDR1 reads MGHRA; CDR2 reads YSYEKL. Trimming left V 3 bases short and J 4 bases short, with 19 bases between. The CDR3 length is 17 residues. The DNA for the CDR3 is TGCGCCAGCAGCCAGAGACTAGGTTATCCTGAATACAATGAGCAGTTCTTC. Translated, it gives CASSQRLGYPEYNEQFF.